This TCR beta chain is drawn from a study of blood T cells in healthy people across ages. With a J-beta primer mix and a sample-barcoded 5' primer, a second PCR ran 7 to 11 cycles. TCRdb called the 5' RACE reads again in MiXCR, with one record for every CDR3 protein. The top ten hold less than 5% of the sample, which has roughly 1.5 million distinct CDR3 sequences, 35% to 45% seen once. Points from the study as a whole: No conclusive comparison of naive versus antigen-experienced cells was possible with unsorted PBMCs.

About this clonotype itself: What it recognizes is unknown.

The germline V gene encodes CDR1 SNHLY and CDR2 FYNNEI. This CDR3 comprises 11 residues. V shed 10 bases and J shed 6 bases, with 11 bases lying between them. V gene TRBV2 combines with J gene TRBJ2-3; no reliable D call. The TCR sequence derives from a young woman in good health. The sequenced sample was blood. CDR3 DNA: TGTGCCACCCGGAATGGGGATACGCAGTATTTT. Protein product: CATRNGDTQYF.